Each of the 29 T cell receptor beta chains below was sequenced from the same sample in a study of shared clonotypes between healthy human individuals. This table comes from immunoSEQ multiplex PCR, and its TCRdb copy is limited to in-frame clones, with some not included. The repertoire consists of over a million clones, with about 75% occurring once and the leading ten covering 1.2% to 1.5%. The specimen sequenced was memory CD4+ T cells sorted from blood. Sample subset: CD45RA-negative fraction. The receptor set was obtained from a man between 18 and 29 years old in good health.

The rearrangement uses TRBV30 and TRBJ1-2; 7 nucleotides agree with TRBD1. From germline, CDR1 is GTSNPN and CDR2 SVGIG (reference sequence). J lost 4 bases, V lost 5 bases, and 10 bases had no gene match. The CDR3 runs to 14 residues. In DNA form, the CDR3 reads TGTGCCTGGGAGACGACAGGGTTCGGCTATGGCTACACCTTC. Protein product: CAWETTGFGYGYTF.

The table lists this clone with a count of one. This chain uses TRBV6-5 with TRBJ2-2; no reliable D call. CDR3 size: 13 residues. V was cut by 7 bases and J by 0 bases, with 6 bases left in between. Germline CDR1 is MNHEY and CDR2 is SVGAGI. The CDR3 loop is CASTTSNTGELFF. CDR3 nucleotide sequence: TGTGCCAGCACTACTTCGAACACCGGGGAGCTGTTTTTT.

The rearrangement joins TRBV19 to TRBJ2-7; tentative D call: TRBD2 (5 bases). Germline loops: CDR1 LNHDA, CDR2 SQIVND (reference sequence). The CDR3 loop spans 14 amino acids. Trimming took 9 bases from V and 1 from J, leaving 16 bases between them. The CDR3 loop is CASGLTSGSYEQYF. The CDR3 DNA sequence: TGTGCCAGCGGTCTAACCTCGGGGTCCTACGAGCAGTACTTC. The full variable domain, rest sourced from reference TRBV19 and TRBJ2-7, is DGGITQSPKYLFRKEGQNVTLSCEQNLNHDAMYWYRQDPGQGLRLIYYSQIVNDFQKGDIAEGYSVSREKKESFPLTVTSAQKNPTAFYLCASGLTSGSYEQYFGPGTRLTVT.

This clone appeared a few times. V gene TRBV6-5 combines with J gene TRBJ1-2; D is uncertain. Germline CDR1 reads MNHEY; CDR2 reads SVGAGI. Trimming removed 7 bases from V and 6 bases from J, with 18 bases in between. The CDR3 has 14 residues. CDR3 in DNA: TGTGCCAGCAAGTTGAGATTTGAGCGGGATGGCTACACCTTC. Amino acid sequence: CASKLRFERDGYTF.

J is TRBJ2-7 and V is TRBV2; tentative D call: TRBD2 (6 bases). Germline CDR1 reads SNHLY; CDR2 reads FYNNEI. V lost 6 bases and J 4 bases, leaving 19 bases between the germline ends. This CDR3 contains 15 residues. As DNA, the CDR3 is TGTGCCAGCAGATGGGGAGGCCAGGGAAGGTACGAGCAGTACTTC. Its translation is CASRWGGQGRYEQYF.

This chain uses TRBV10-3 with TRBJ1-6, with D uncertain. The germline V and J ends were trimmed by 6 bases and 8 bases, with 14 bases remaining between them. CDR3 size: 14 residues. From germline, CDR1 is ENHRY and CDR2 SYGVKD. The CDR3 region is CAIRSGTDDSPLHF. Written as DNA, the CDR3 is TGTGCCATCAGGTCGGGAACCGACGATTCACCCCTCCACTTT.

The DNA for the CDR3 is TGTGCCAGCACCCCCCGAGTGAGGGGCATGGGTGGTAGCAATCAGCCCCAGCATTTT. Amino acid sequence: CASTPRVRGMGGSNQPQHF. The chain links TRBV7-2 to TRBJ1-5; a possible D gene is TRBD1 (5 bases). CDR3 length: 19 residues. Trimming pared 7 bases from V and 0 bases from J, leaving 25 bases between. Germline assignment: CDR1 SGHTA and CDR2 FQGNSA.

This clone has just a few counts. The same CDR3 arises from other DNA sequences in this sample as well. The chain employs TRBV6-1 and TRBJ1-2; possible D gene TRBD1, 5 bases. This CDR3 region has 12 residues. Deletions cut 2 bases from V and 5 bases from J, with 6 bases between. From germline, CDR1 is MNHNS and CDR2 SASEGT. CDR3 in amino acids: CASSESGYGYTF. The CDR3 DNA reads TGTGCCAGCAGTGAATCAGGGTATGGCTACACCTTC.

V is TRBV5-6 and J is TRBJ2-3, with 11 nucleotides matching TRBD2. This CDR3 spans 16 amino acids. The germline V gene has CDR1 SGHDT and CDR2 YYEEEE. The J segment lost 1 base and the V segment lost 4 bases, leaving 5 bases of the junction unmatched. The CDR3 DNA reads TGTGCCAGCAGCCGGGGACTAGCGGACGGCACAGATACGCAGTATTTT. It translates to CASSRGLADGTDTQYF.

This chain uses TRBV10-3 with TRBJ2-6; 7 bases are shared with TRBD1. The trim removed 4 bases at V and 0 bases at J, leaving 3 bases unmatched. The germline gives CDR1 ENHRY, CDR2 SYGVKD. The CDR3 is 16 residues long. The CDR3 is CAISGDSPSGANVLTF. The CDR3 region has the DNA TGTGCCATCAGTGGGGACAGCCCCTCTGGGGCCAACGTCCTGACTTTC.

This sequence joins TRBV6-1 and TRBJ2-3; 11 positions agree with TRBD2. The CDR3 loop spans 16 amino acids. J gave up 0 bases and V 3 bases, and 2 bases lay outside the gene matches. CDR1 is MNHNS and CDR2 is SASEGT in the germline V gene. The CDR3 loop reads CASSEGLAASTDTQYF. The CDR3 DNA reads as TGTGCCAGCAGTGAGGGACTAGCGGCTAGCACAGATACGCAGTATTTT.

The J gene is TRBJ1-2, the V gene TRBV6-1; D is undetermined. V gave up 1 base and J gave up 3 bases, with 9 bases separating them. Germline lookup yields CDR1 MNHNS and CDR2 SASEGT. CDR3 size: 14 residues. In nucleotides, the CDR3 is TGTGCCAGCAGTGAAGGGGCAGCGGACTATGGCTACACCTTC. This translates into CASSEGAADYGYTF.

Notes on this clone: Other DNA sequences within the sample encode an identical CDR3. The V and J genes are TRBV7-9 and TRBJ2-5; 16 bases match TRBD2. Trimming removed 4 bases from V and 4 bases from J; junction bases left unmatched: 3. Germline V gene data show CDR1 as SEHNR and CDR2 as FQNEAQ (reference sequence). The CDR3 has 16 residues. The CDR3 loop reads CASSYGTSGGAETQYF. The CDR3 nucleotides read TGTGCCAGCAGCTACGGGACTAGCGGGGGGGCAGAGACCCAGTACTTC.

The chain recombines TRBV30 with TRBJ2-7; D unclear. V was pared by 0 bases and J by 5 bases, with 8 bases between. The CDR3 is 12 residues long. From germline, CDR1 is GTSNPN and CDR2 SVGIG (reference sequence). The CDR3 sequence: CAWSVVRHEQYF. The CDR3 DNA reads TGTGCCTGGAGTGTCGTCCGGCACGAGCAGTACTTC.

This chain uses TRBV6-5 with TRBJ2-1; D gene uncertain. Germline V lookup: CDR1 MNHEY, CDR2 SVGAGI. V lost 0 bases, J lost 8 bases, and 11 bases lay in between. This CDR3 is built from 14 residues. The DNA for the CDR3 is TGTGCCAGCAGTTACTCGAGCCTAGGCGATGAGCAGTTCTTC. Protein sequence: CASSYSSLGDEQFF.

The V gene is TRBV6-5, the J gene TRBJ2-4; 8 bases match TRBD2. The length of the CDR3 is 16 residues. Germline loops: CDR1 MNHEY, CDR2 SVGAGI. V was clipped by 4 bases and J by 3 bases; unmatched bases: 8. CDR3 sequence reads: CASSSRGGSVKNIQYF. CDR3 nucleotides: TGTGCCAGCAGTTCCCGCGGGGGGTCTGTCAAAAACATTCAGTACTTC.

This clone was recorded once. DNA of the CDR3: TGTGCCAGCAGTGAGAACCCCACTACCCTCTCTGGGGCCAACGTCCTGACTTTC. It codes for CASSENPTTLSGANVLTF. The V and J genes are TRBV6-4 and TRBJ2-6, with D hard to call. The CDR3 has 18 residues. V lost 3 bases, J lost 0 bases, and 15 bases lay in between. Germline assignment: CDR1 MRHNA and CDR2 SNTAGT.

This chain uses TRBV6-6 with TRBJ1-5; D is undetermined. Germline V gene sequence: CDR1 MNHNY, CDR2 SVGAGI (reference sequence). V lost 8 bases, J lost 1 base, and 12 bases lay in between. This CDR3 region has 14 residues. The CDR3 sequence: CASGESRSNQPQHF. The CDR3 DNA is TGTGCCAGCGGGGAAAGCAGGAGCAATCAGCCCCAGCATTTT.

This chain connects TRBV21-1 to TRBJ1-5. TRBV21-1 corresponds to a pseudogene. The CDR3 loop spans 11 amino acids. The CDR3 region is CASSFNQPQHF. Here the CDR3 DNA reads TGTGCCAGCAGCTTCAATCAGCCCCAGCATTTT.

This clone was seen a few times. The DNA for the CDR3 is TGTGCCAGCAGCGCCGACCGTAATACGCAGTATTTT. Its translation is CASSADRNTQYF. The chain links TRBV5-4 to TRBJ2-3; D is uncertain. Trimming removed 4 bases from V and 7 bases from J, with 10 bases in between. This CDR3 comprises 12 residues. Germline values: CDR1 SGHNT, CDR2 YYREEE (reference sequence).

The chain employs TRBV30 and TRBJ1-4; D uncertain. CDR1 is GTSNPN, CDR2 SVGIG, per germline (reference sequence). V gave up 3 bases and J gave up 0 bases, with 11 bases separating them. The CDR3 spans 15 residues. The CDR3: CAWSNTGTTNEKLFF. CDR3 bases: TGTGCCTGGAGCAATACCGGGACAACTAATGAAAAACTGTTTTTT.

There are a few counts of this clone. This chain links TRBV5-6 with TRBJ2-1; 13 bases line up with TRBD2. The CDR3 consists of 15 residues. Germline values: CDR1 SGHDT, CDR2 YYEEEE. The J segment lost 5 bases and the V segment lost 4 bases, leaving 3 bases of the junction unmatched. CDR3: CASSRTSGGHNEQFF. DNA of the CDR3: TGTGCCAGCAGCCGGACTAGCGGGGGCCACAATGAGCAGTTCTTC.

Regarding this clone: This specimen includes other DNA sequences encoding the same CDR3. The V gene is TRBV5-6, the J gene TRBJ1-5; no clear D gene. Trimming shortened V by 0 bases and J by 4 bases, and 5 bases separated the two germline ends. The germline CDR1 and CDR2 sequences are SGHDT and YYEEEE. The CDR3 is made up of 13 amino acids. The DNA of the CDR3 is TGTGCCAGCAGCTTGGGGCGGAATCAGCCCCAGCATTTT. Its protein product is CASSLGRNQPQHF.

The chain links TRBV6-1 to TRBJ2-5; 8 bases line up with TRBD2. This CDR3 region has 15 residues. V trimming: 0 bases; J trimming: 5 bases; junction bases outside the gene matches: 5. CDR1 MNHNS and CDR2 SASEGT come from the germline V gene. CDR3 in amino acids: CASSEAGGGKETQYF. The DNA for the CDR3 is TGTGCCAGCAGTGAAGCTGGCGGGGGGAAGGAGACCCAGTACTTC.

This chain connects TRBV5-1 to TRBJ2-7; no reliable D call. This CDR3 comprises 14 residues. Trimming stripped 2 bases from V and 5 bases from J, with 14 bases between. Germline CDR1 and CDR2: SGHRS and YFSETQ. The CDR3 DNA reads TGCGCCAGCAGCTTTATCTCAGTTGGCCACGAGCAGTACTTC. Translation gives CASSFISVGHEQYF.

The gene calls are TRBV7-2 and TRBJ1-5, with D possibly matching TRBD1 (6 bases). Germline V gene data show CDR1 as SGHTA and CDR2 as FQGNSA. Trimming removed 4 bases at V and 6 bases at J, with 13 bases between. This CDR3 contains 14 residues. CDR3 loop: CASSSKQGLQPQHF. The CDR3 nucleotides read TGTGCCAGCAGCTCCAAACAGGGCCTTCAGCCCCAGCATTTT.

There are a few counts of this clone. V and J are TRBV7-2 and TRBJ1-5; 7 bases fit TRBD1. The CDR3 has 14 residues. J gave up 7 bases and V 5 bases, and 8 bases lay outside the gene matches. Germline lookup yields CDR1 SGHTA and CDR2 FQGNSA. The CDR3 is CASSPTGVGQPQHF. The CDR3 bases are TGTGCCAGCAGCCCTACAGGGGTAGGGCAGCCCCAGCATTTT.

Concerning this clone: Other DNA sequences in the sample encode the same CDR3. The J gene is TRBJ1-1, the V gene TRBV6-1, with 10 bases that match TRBD1. The CDR3 extends over 16 amino acids. Germline V gene lookup returns CDR1 MNHNS and CDR2 SASEGT. The J segment lost 0 bases and the V segment lost 4 bases, leaving 5 bases of the junction unmatched. The CDR3 sequence is CASSATGGWMNTEAFF. The DNA for the CDR3 is TGTGCCAGCAGTGCGACAGGGGGCTGGATGAACACTGAAGCTTTCTTT.

V and J are TRBV30 and TRBJ1-4, with D unclear. Per germline, CDR1 GTSNPN and CDR2 SVGIG (reference sequence). The CDR3 length is 14 residues. The V and J ends lost 1 base and 4 bases respectively, with 10 bases between them. Here the CDR3 DNA reads TGTGCCTGGAGTGCCTCCAGGCGTAATGAAAAACTGTTTTTT. Its protein product is CAWSASRRNEKLFF. Based on the CDR3 plus reference TRBV30 and TRBJ1-4, the full variable domain is SQTIHQWPATLVQPVGSPLSLECTVEGTSNPNLYWYRQAAGRGLQLLFYSVGIGQISSEVPQNLSASRPQDRQFILSSKKLLLSDSGFYLCAWSASRRNEKLFFGSGTQLSVL.